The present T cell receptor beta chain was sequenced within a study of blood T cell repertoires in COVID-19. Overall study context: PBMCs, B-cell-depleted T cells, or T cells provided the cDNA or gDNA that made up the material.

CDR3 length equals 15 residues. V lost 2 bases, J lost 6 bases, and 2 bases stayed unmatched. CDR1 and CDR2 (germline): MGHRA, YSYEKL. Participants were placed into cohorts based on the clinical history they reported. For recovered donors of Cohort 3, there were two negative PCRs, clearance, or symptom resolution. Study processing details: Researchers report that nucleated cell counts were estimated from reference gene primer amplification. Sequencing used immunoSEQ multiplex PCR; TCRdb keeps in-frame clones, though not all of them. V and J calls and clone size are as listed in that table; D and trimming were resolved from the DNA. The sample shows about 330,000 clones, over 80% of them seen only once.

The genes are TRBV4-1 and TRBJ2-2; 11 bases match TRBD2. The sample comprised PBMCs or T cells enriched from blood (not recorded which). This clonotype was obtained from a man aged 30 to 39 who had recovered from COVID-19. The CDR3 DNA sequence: TGCGCCAGCAGCCAAAGACTAGCGGGGTCCGGGGAGCTGTTTTTT. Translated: CASSQRLAGSGELFF.